This TCR beta chain was retrieved from a study of shared clonotypes between healthy human individuals. The wider study: The donors, a couple of women and a few men, were aged 18 to 49.

Sequenced by immunoSEQ multiplex PCR; TCRdb stores in-frame clones only, minus some. This table holds over 700,000 clones, about two thirds found once. The CDR3 covers 12 residues. Germline V gene sequence: CDR1 MDHEN, CDR2 SYDVKM. The V end lost 9 bases, the J end lost 0 bases, and 8 bases lay between the germline ends. The TCR originated in a young woman in good health. The sequencing sample was made of memory CD4+ T cells sorted from blood. Subset in this sample: CD45RA-negative fraction. The chain links TRBV28 to TRBJ1-1; D is ambiguous. The CDR3 loop reads CASYDLNTEAFF. The CDR3, as DNA: TGTGCCAGTTATGATTTGAACACTGAAGCTTTCTTT.